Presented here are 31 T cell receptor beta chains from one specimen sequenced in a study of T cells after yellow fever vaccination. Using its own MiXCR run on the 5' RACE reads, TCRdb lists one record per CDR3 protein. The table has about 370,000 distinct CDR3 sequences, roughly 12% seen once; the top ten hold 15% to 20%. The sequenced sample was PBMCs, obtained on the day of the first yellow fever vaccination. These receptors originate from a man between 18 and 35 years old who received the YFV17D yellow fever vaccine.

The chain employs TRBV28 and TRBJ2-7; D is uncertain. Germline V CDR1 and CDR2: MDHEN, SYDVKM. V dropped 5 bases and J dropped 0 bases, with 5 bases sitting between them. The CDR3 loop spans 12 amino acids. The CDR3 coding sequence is TGTGCCAGCAGTCGGCTCTCCTACGAGCAGTACGTC. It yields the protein CASSRLSYEQYV.

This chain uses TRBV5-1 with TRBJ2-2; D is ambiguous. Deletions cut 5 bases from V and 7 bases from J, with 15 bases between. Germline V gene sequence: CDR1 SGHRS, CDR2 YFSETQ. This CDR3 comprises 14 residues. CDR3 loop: CASSSLGRGGELFF. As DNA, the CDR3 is TGCGCCAGCAGTTCCTTAGGGCGTGGCGGGGAGCTGTTTTTT.

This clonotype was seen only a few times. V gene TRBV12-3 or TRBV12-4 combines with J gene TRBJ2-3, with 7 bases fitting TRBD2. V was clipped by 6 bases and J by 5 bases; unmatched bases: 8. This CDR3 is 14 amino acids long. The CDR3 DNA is TGTGCCAGCAGGATGAGCGGGGCAAGAGATACGCAGTATTTT. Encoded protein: CASRMSGARDTQYF.

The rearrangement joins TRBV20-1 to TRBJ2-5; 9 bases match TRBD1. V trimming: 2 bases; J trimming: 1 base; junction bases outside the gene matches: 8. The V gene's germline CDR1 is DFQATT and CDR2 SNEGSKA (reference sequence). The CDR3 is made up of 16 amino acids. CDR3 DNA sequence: TGCAGTGCTAGATCGCTCTCGGACAGGGGCCAAGAGACCCAGTACTTC. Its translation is CSARSLSDRGQETQYF.

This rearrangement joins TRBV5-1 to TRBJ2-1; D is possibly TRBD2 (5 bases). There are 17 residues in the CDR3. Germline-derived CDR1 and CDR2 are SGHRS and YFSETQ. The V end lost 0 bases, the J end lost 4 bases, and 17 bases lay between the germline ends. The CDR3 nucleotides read TGCGCCAGCAGCTTGGGCCACGGAGGACCCTCGTACAATGAGCAGTTCTTC. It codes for CASSLGHGGPSYNEQFF.

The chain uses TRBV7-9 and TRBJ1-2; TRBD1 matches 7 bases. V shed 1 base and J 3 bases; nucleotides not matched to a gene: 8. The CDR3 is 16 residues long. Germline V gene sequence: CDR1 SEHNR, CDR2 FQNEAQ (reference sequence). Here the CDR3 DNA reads TGTGCCAGCAGCTTAGAGTTGGTAGGGGGCGACTATGGCTACACCTTC. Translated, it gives CASSLELVGGDYGYTF.

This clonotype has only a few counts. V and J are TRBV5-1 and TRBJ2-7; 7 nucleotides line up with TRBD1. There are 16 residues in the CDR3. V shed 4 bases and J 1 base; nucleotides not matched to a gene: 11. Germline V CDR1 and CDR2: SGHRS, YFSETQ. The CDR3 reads CASSPKTGFSSYEQYF. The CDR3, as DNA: TGCGCCAGCAGCCCCAAGACAGGGTTCTCATCCTACGAGCAGTACTTC. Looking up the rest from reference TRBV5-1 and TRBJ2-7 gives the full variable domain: KAGVTQTPRYLIKTRGQQVTLSCSPISGHRSVSWYQQTPGQGLQFLFEYFSETQRNKGNFPGRFSGRQFSNSRSEMNVSTLELGDSALYLCASSPKTGFSSYEQYFGPGTRLTVT.

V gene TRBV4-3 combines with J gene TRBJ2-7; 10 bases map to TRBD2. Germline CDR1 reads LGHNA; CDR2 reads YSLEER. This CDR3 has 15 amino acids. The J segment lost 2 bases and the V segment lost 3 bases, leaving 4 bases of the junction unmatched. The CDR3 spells CASSQIAGGAYEQYF. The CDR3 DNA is TGCGCCAGCAGCCAGATAGCGGGGGGTGCCTACGAGCAGTACTTC.

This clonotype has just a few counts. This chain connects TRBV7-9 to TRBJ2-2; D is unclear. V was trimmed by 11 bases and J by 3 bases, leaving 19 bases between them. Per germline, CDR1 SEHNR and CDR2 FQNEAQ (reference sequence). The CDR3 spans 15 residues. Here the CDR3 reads CAVRRAGRDTGELFF. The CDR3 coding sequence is TGTGCCGTTCGTCGGGCAGGTCGGGACACCGGGGAGCTGTTTTTT.

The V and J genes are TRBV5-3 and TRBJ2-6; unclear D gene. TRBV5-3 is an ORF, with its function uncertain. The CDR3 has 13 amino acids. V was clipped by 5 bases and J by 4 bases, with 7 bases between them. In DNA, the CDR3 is TGTGCCAGAAGGAGATCGGGGGCCAACGTCCTGACTTTC. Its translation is CARRRSGANVLTF.

CDR3 DNA sequence: TGTGCCTCCCAACCACTGTCATCGGGCACTGAAGCTTTCTTT. The encoded protein is CASQPLSSGTEAFF. The chain joins TRBV6-2 or TRBV6-3 to TRBJ1-1, with D hard to call. V lost 11 bases and J 4 bases, leaving 20 bases between the germline ends. The CDR3 has 14 residues. Germline CDR1 is MNHEY and CDR2 is SVGEGT.

The CDR3 loop is CASTTPRVRANEQFF. The CDR3 coding sequence is TGTGCCAGCACCACCCCTAGGGTAAGGGCCAATGAGCAGTTCTTC. The chain has TRBV6-2 or TRBV6-3 and TRBJ2-1; D ambiguous. V lost 7 bases, J lost 6 bases, and 19 bases lay in between. Germline V gene sequence: CDR1 MNHEY, CDR2 SVGEGT. CDR3 length: 15 amino acids.

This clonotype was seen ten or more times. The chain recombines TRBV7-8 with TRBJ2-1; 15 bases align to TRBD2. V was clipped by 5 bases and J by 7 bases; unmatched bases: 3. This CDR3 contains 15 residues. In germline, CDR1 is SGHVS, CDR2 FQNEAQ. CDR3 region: CASSAGTSGGNEQFF. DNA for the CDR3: TGTGCCAGCAGCGCCGGGACTAGCGGGGGGAATGAGCAGTTCTTC.

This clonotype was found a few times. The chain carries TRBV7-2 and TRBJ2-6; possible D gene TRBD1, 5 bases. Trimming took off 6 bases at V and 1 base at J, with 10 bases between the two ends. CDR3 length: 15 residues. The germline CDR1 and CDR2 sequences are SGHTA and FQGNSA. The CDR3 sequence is CASSTSGSGANVLTF. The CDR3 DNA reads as TGTGCCAGCAGTACCTCAGGGTCTGGGGCCAACGTCCTGACTTTC. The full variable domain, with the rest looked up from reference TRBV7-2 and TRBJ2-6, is GAGVSQSPSNKVTEKGKDVELRCDPISGHTALYWYRQSLGQGLEFLIYFQGNSAPDKSGLPSDRFSAERTGGSVSTLTIQRTQQEDSAVYLCASSTSGSGANVLTFGAGSRLTVL.

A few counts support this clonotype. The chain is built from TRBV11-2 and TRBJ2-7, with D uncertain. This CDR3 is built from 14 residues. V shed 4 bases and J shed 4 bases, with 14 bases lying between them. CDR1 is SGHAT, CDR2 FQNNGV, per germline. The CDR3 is CASSSGRLTYEQYF. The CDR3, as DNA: TGTGCCAGCAGCTCTGGCAGGTTGACATACGAGCAGTACTTC.

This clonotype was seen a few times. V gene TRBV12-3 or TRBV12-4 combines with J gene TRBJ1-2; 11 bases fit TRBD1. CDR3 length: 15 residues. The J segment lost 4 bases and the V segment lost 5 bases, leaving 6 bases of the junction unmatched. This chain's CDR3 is CASSPTGTGGYGYTF. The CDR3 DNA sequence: TGTGCCAGCAGTCCCACCGGGACAGGGGGCTATGGCTACACCTTC.

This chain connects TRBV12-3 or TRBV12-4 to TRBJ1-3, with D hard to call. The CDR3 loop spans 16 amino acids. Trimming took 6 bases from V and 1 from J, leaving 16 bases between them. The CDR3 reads CASRSRRELSGNTIYF. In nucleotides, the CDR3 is TGTGCCAGCAGAAGCAGGAGGGAATTGTCTGGAAACACCATATATTTT.

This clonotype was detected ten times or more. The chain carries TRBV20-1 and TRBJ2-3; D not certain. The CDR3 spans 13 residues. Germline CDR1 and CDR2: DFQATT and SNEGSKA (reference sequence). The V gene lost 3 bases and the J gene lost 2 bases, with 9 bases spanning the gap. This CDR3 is CSASAVLTDTQYF. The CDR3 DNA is TGCAGTGCTAGCGCCGTCCTCACAGATACGCAGTATTTT.

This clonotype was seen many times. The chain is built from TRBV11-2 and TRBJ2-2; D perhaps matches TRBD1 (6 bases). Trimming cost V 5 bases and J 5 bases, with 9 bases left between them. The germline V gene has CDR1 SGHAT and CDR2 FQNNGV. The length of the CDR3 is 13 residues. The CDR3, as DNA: TGTGCCAGCAGCAGCAGGGGAACCGGGGAGCTGTTTTTT. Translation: CASSSRGTGELFF.

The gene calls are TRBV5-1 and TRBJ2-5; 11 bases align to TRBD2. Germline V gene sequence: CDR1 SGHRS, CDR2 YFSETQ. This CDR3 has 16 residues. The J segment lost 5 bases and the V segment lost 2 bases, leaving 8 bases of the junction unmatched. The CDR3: CASSFFGLAGGETQYF. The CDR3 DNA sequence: TGCGCCAGCAGCTTCTTTGGACTAGCGGGTGGGGAGACCCAGTACTTC. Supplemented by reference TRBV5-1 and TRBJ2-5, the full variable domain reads KAGVTQTPRYLIKTRGQQVTLSCSPISGHRSVSWYQQTPGQGLQFLFEYFSETQRNKGNFPGRFSGRQFSNSRSEMNVSTLELGDSALYLCASSFFGLAGGETQYFGPGTRLLVL.

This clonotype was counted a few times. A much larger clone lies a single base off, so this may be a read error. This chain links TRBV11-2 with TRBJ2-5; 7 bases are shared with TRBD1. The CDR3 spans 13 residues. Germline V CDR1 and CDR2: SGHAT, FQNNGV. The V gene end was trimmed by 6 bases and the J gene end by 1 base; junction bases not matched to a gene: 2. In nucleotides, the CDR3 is TGTGCCAGCAGTGGACAGGTCCAAGAGACCCAGTACTTC. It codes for CASSGQVQETQYF.

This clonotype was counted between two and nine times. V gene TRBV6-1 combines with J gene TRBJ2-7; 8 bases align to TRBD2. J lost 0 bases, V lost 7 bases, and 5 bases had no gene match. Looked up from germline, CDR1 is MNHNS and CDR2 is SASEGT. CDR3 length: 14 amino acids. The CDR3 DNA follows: TGTGCCAGCAATACGGGGGGGAGCTCCTACGAGCAGTACTTC. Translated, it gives CASNTGGSSYEQYF.

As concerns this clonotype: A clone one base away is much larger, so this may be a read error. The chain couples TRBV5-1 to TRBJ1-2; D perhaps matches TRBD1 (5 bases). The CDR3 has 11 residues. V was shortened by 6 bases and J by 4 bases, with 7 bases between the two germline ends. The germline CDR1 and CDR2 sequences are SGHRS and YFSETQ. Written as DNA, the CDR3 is TGCGCCAGCAAAGGGGTCTATGGCTACACCTTC. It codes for CASKGVYGYTF.

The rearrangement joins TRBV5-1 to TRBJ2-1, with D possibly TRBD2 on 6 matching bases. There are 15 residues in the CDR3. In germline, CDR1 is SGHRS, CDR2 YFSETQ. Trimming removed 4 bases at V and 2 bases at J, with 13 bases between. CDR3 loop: CASSKARGTYNEQFF. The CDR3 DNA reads TGCGCCAGCAGCAAGGCCCGGGGGACCTACAATGAGCAGTTCTTC.

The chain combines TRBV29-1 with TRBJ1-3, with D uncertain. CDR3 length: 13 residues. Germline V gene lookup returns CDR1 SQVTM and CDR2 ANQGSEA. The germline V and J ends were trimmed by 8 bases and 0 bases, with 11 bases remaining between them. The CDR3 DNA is TGCAGCATCCAGACCGCCTCTGGAAACACCATATATTTT. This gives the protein CSIQTASGNTIYF.

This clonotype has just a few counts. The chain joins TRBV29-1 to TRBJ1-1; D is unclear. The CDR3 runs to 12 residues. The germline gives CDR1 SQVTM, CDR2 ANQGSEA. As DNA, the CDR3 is TGCAGAGCAACAGTCGTGAACACTGAAGCTTTCTTT. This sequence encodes CRATVVNTEAFF.

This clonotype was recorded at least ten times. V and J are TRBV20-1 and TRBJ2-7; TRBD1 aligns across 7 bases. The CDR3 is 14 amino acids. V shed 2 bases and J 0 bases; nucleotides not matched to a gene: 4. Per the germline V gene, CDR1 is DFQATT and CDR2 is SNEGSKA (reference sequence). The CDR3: CSARKTGNSYEQYV. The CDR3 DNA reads TGCAGTGCTAGAAAGACAGGGAACTCCTACGAGCAGTACGTC.

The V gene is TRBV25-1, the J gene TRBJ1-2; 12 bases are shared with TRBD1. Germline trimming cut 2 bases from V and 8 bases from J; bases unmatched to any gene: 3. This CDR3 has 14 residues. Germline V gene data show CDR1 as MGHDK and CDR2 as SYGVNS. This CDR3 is CASSEVGTGGGYTF. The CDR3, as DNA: TGTGCCAGCAGTGAAGTGGGGACAGGGGGCGGCTACACCTTC.

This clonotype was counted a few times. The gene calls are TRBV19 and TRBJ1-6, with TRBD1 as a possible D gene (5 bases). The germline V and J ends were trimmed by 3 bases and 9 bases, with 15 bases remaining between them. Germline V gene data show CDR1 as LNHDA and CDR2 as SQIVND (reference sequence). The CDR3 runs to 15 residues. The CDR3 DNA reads TGTGCCAGTAGTATTGACCCAGGGAACGGTTCACCCCTCCACTTT. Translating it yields CASSIDPGNGSPLHF.

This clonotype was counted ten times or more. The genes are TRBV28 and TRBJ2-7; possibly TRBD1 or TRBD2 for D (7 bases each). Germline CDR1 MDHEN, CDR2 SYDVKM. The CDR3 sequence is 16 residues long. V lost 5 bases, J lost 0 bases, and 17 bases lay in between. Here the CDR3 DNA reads TGTGCCAGCAGTCCAGGGGGGGGGGACGGCTCCTACGAGCAGTACGTC. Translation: CASSPGGGDGSYEQYV.

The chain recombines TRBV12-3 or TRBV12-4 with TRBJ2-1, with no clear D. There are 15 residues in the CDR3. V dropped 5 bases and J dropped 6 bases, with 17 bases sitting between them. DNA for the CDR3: TGTGCCAGCAGTAGATTAACCGTTTCTGCCAATGAGCAGTTCTTC. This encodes CASSRLTVSANEQFF.